The clone carrying this T cell receptor (beta chain) came up a few times. Its target is unknown. The sample is drawn from a study of T-cell memory formation after mild COVID-19. Study as a whole: The study found TCR clusters largely donor specific.

Study results and limitations: CD8+ contracting clones occupied EMRA, while CD4+ ones occupied mainly CM and EM. Clones that shrank (day 15 to 85) were balanced CD4/CD8, whereas later expanders leaned CD4+.

TCRdb used MiXCR to reprocess the 5' RACE reads, holding one entry per CDR3 protein. The data show hundreds of thousands of distinct CDR3 sequences, with more than 15% seen just once and approximately 12% held by the top ten. The sample taken for sequencing was PBMCs or a T cell subset sorted from them (not recorded which). The sequence was collected from an adult woman who had mild COVID-19 (a few samples of this study predate the infection). Cell type and time point are not known.

CDR3 nucleotide sequence: TGTGCCAGCACCCAGACAGTAGGGGAGCAGTACTTC. Its protein is CASTQTVGEQYF. The chain combines TRBV7-2 with TRBJ2-7, with D possibly being TRBD1 (5 bases). The V end lost 7 bases, the J end lost 7 bases, and 14 bases lay between the germline ends. Germline V gene sequence: CDR1 SGHTA, CDR2 FQGNSA. This CDR3 spans 12 amino acids. Variable domain in full (rest from reference TRBV7-2 and TRBJ2-7): GAGVSQSPSNKVTEKGKDVELRCDPISGHTALYWYRQSLGQGLEFLIYFQGNSAPDKSGLPSDRFSAERTGGSVSTLTIQRTQQEDSAVYLCASTQTVGEQYFGPGTRLTVT.